Described below is a single TCR beta chain sequence and its context. Using immunoSEQ multiplex PCR, the repertoire was profiled, and TCRdb retains in-frame clones only, with some absent. There are roughly 2.2 million clones in the sample; over 90% occur only once, and under 0.45% lies in the top ten. The CDR3 is 15 residues long. Per germline, CDR1 SGHRS and CDR2 YFSETQ. The junction had 4 bases not matched to a gene; V was cut back by 4 bases and J by 1 base. This entry is derived from a study of shared clonotypes between healthy human individuals. Donors, healthy HIV-negative adults, lacked recent acute infections or vaccinations. The study separated CD4+ cells into CD45RA+ naive and CD45RA-negative memory subsets.

Sequencing was carried out using naive CD4+ T cells from PBMCs. Subset indicated: CD45RA+ positively selected. This receptor was identified in a man younger than 35 in good health. Some clones in this sample may be carry-over from other donors' samples. The chain couples TRBV5-1 to TRBJ1-1; 10 nucleotides align to TRBD1. The CDR3 spells CASSVGDRGNTEAFF. The CDR3 DNA is TGCGCCAGCAGCGTCGGGGACAGGGGGAACACTGAAGCTTTCTTT.